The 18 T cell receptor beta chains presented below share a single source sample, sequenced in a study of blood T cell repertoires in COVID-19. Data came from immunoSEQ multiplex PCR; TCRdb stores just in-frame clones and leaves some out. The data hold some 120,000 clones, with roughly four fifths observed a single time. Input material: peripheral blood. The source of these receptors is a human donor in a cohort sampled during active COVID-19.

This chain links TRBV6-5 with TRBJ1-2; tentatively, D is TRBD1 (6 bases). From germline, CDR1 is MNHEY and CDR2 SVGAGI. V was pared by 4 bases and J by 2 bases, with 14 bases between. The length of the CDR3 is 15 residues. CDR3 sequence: CASSFSMTGNYGYTF. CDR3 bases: TGTGCCAGCAGTTTCTCTATGACAGGAAACTATGGCTACACCTTC.

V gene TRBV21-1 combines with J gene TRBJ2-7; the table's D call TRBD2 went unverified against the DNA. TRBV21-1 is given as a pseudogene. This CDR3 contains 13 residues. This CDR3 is CASSKARGDEQYF. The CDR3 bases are TGTGCCAGCAGCAAAGCGCGAGGCGACGAGCAGTACTTC.

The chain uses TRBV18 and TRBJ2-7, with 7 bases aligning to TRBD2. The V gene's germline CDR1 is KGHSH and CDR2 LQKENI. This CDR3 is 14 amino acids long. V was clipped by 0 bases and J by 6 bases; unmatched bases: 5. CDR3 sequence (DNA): TGTGCCAGCTCACCACCAAGACTAGCTAGCGAGCAGTACTTC. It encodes CASSPPRLASEQYF.

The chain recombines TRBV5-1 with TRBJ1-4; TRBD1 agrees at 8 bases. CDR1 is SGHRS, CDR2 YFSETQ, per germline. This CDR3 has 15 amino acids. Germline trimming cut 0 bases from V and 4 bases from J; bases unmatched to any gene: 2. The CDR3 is CASSLAGGYNEKLFF. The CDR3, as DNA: TGCGCCAGCAGCTTGGCAGGGGGCTATAATGAAAAACTGTTTTTT.

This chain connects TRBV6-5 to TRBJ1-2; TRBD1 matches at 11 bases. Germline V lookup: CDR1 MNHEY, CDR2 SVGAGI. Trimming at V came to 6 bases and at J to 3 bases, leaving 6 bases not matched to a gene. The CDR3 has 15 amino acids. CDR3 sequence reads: CASRDGQGADYGYTF. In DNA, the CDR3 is TGTGCCAGCAGAGATGGACAGGGGGCTGACTATGGCTACACCTTC.

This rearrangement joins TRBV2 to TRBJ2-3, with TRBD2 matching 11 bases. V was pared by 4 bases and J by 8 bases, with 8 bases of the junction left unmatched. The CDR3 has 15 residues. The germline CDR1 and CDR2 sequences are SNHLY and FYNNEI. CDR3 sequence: CASSGSGGGVGTQYF. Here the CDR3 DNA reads TGTGCCAGCAGTGGTAGCGGGGGGGGCGTTGGTACGCAGTATTTT.

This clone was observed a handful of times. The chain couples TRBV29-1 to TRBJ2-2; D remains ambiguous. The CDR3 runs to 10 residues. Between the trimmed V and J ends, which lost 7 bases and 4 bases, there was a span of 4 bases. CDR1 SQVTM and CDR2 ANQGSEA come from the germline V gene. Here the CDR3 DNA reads TGCAGCGCCTTCACCGGGGAGCTGTTTTTT. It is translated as CSAFTGELFF.

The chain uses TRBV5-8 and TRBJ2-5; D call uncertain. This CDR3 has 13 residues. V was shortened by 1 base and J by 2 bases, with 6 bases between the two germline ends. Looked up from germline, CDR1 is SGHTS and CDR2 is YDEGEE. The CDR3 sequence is CASSLKRQETQYF. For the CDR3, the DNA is TGTGCCAGCAGCTTGAAGAGACAAGAGACCCAGTACTTC. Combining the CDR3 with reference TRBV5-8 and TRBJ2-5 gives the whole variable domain EAGVTQSPTHLIKTRGQQATLRCSPISGHTSVYWYQQALGLGLQFLLWYDEGEERNRGNFPPRFSGRQFPNYSSELNVNALELEDSALYLCASSLKRQETQYFGPGTRLLVL.

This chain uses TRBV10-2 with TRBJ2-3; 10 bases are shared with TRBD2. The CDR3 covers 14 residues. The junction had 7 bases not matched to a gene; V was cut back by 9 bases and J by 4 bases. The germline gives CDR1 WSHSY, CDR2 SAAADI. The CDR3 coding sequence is TGCGCCAGTCGGAGCGGGGGGGCGTCAGATACGCAGTATTTT. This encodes CASRSGGASDTQYF.

CDR3 DNA: TGTGCCATCAGTCTGGACAGCTCCAATCAGCCCCAGCATTTT. It specifies CAISLDSSNQPQHF. V gene TRBV10-3 combines with J gene TRBJ1-5; maybe TRBD1 (6 bases). The CDR3 runs to 14 residues. The germline V gene encodes CDR1 ENHRY and CDR2 SYGVKD. V was trimmed by 5 bases and J by 3 bases, leaving 11 bases between them.

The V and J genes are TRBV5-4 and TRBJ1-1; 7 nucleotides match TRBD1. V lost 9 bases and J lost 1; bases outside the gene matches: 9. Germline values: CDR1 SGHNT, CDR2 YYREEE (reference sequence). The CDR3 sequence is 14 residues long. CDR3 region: CATTKGAQNTEAFF. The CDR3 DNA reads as TGTGCCACGACGAAGGGGGCCCAGAACACTGAAGCTTTCTTT.

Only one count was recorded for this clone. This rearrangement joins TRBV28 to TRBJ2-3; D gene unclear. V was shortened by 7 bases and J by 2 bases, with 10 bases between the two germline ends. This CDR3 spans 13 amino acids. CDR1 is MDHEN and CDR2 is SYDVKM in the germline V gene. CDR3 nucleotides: TGTGCCAGCACGGTGACTTTCACAGATACGCAGTATTTT. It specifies CASTVTFTDTQYF.

CDR3 nucleotide sequence: TGTGCCAGCAGTTCGGTTTCGGGACAGGCATACGAGCAGTACTTC. It codes for CASSSVSGQAYEQYF. The chain links TRBV6-5 to TRBJ2-7, with 8 positions matching TRBD1. This CDR3 has 15 residues. Trimming took 4 bases from V and 4 from J; bases not matched to a gene: 9. Germline V lookup: CDR1 MNHEY, CDR2 SVGAGI.

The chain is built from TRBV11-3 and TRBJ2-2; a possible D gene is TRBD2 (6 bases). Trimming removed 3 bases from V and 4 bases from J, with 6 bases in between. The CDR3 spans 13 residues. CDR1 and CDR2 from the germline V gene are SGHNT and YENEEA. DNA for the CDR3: TGTGCCAGCAGCTTGGAGGGCACCGGGGAGCTGTTTTTT. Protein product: CASSLEGTGELFF.

CDR3: CASSYPGDTGELFF. Written as DNA, the CDR3 is TGTGCCAGCAGTTACCCAGGGGACACCGGGGAGCTGTTTTTT. The chain joins TRBV6-5 to TRBJ2-2; D is perhaps TRBD1 (6 bases). Trimming took off 2 bases at V and 3 bases at J, with 7 bases between the two ends. Germline V CDR1 and CDR2: MNHEY, SVGAGI. The CDR3 runs to 14 residues.

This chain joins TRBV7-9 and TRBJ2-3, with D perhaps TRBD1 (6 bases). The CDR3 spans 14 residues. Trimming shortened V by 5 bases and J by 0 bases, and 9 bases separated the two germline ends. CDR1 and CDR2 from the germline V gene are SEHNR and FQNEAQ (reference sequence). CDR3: CASSKGQSTDTQYF. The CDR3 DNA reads TGTGCCAGCAGCAAGGGACAAAGCACAGATACGCAGTATTTT.

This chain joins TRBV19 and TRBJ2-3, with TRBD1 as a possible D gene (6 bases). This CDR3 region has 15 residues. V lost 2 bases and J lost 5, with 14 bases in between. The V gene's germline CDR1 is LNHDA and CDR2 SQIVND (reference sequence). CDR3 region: CASSIQVGAGDTQYF. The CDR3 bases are TGTGCCAGTAGTATACAAGTGGGGGCAGGAGATACGCAGTATTTT.

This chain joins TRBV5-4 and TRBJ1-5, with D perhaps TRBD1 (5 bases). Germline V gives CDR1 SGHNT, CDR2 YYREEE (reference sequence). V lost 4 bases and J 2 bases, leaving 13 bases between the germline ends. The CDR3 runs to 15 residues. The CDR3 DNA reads TGTGCCAGCAGCCGGGGGGGGTCTGGCAATCAGCCCCAGCATTTT. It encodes CASSRGGSGNQPQHF.